This TCR beta chain was captured in a study of radiotherapy plus CTLA-4 blockade in lung cancer. For the study at large: Across the patients, objective responses occurred in approximately 19%, and disease control in over 25%.

Study-wide points: Strongest reported response predictors: early blood clone changes and post-radiation interferon-beta. TCR clones originating in tumors grew in number in blood after radiotherapy plus ipilimumab.

TCRdb's table, derived via immunoSEQ multiplex PCR, lists solely in-frame clones and lacks some. In the table there are roughly 59,000 clones, around 74% of which are singletons. Patients with chemo-refractory metastatic non-small-cell lung cancer received focal radiation plus CTLA-4 blockade with ipilimumab. V lost 5 bases to trimming and J lost 4 bases; unmatched junction nucleotides: 9. Germline CDR1 and CDR2: SGHTA and FQGNSA. The CDR3 has 15 amino acids. Worth noting for this clone: Its specificity is unknown.

This receptor was identified in a human donor with non-small cell lung cancer whose response to radiotherapy plus ipilimumab could not be evaluated. The rearrangement joins TRBV7-2 to TRBJ2-5; 8 bases match TRBD1. The sequenced sample was peripheral blood, obtained from a patient treated with radiotherapy plus ipilimumab. The chain's CDR3 is CASSRMTGAPETQYF. The CDR3 bases are TGTGCCAGCAGCCGAATGACAGGGGCGCCAGAGACCCAGTACTTC.